Below are 2 T cell receptor beta chains sequenced from a single sample in a study of T cell responses to AZD1222 COVID-19 vaccine. TCRdb's copy holds only in-frame clones and misses some; the assay was immunoSEQ multiplex PCR. Here the sample spans around 140,000 clones, roughly 90% being singletons. Sequenced here: peripheral blood, sampled on day 0 of AZD1222 vaccination. The receptor source for this set is an adult in good health.

V is TRBV11-1 and J is TRBJ1-1; the D is unclear. Germline V gene lookup returns CDR1 SGHAT and CDR2 FQDESV (reference sequence). This CDR3 region has 16 residues. V lost 5 bases and J 0 bases, leaving 16 bases between the germline ends. CDR3 residues: CASSPEWGIVNTEAFF. The CDR3 DNA follows: TGTGCCAGCAGCCCCGAATGGGGTATCGTGAACACTGAAGCTTTCTTT. Looking up the rest from reference TRBV11-1 and TRBJ1-1 gives the full variable domain: EAEVAQSPRYKITEKSQAVAFWCDPISGHATLYWYRQILGQGPELLVQFQDESVVDDSQLPKDRFSAERLKGVDSTLKIQPAELGDSAMYLCASSPEWGIVNTEAFFGQGTRLTVV.

The chain combines TRBV20-1 with TRBJ2-1; 10 bases fit TRBD2. The V and J ends lost 3 bases and 8 bases, in that order; junction bases with no gene match: 7. Germline loops: CDR1 DFQATT, CDR2 SNEGSKA (reference sequence). The CDR3 spans 14 residues. The CDR3 DNA is TGCAGTGCTAGTGAAAGCGGGAGGGCCCATGAGCAGTTCTTC. This sequence encodes CSASESGRAHEQFF.